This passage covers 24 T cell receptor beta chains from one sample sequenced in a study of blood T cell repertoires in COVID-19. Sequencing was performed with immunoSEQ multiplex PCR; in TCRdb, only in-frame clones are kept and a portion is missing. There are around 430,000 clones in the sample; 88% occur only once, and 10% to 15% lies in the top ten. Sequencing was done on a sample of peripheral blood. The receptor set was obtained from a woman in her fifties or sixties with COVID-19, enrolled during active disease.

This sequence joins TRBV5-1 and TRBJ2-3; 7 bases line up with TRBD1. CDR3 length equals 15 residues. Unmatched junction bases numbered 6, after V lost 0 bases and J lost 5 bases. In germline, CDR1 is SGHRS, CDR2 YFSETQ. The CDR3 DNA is TGCGCCAGCAGCTTGGTGGCACAGGGGCAAGATACGCAGTATTTT. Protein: CASSLVAQGQDTQYF.

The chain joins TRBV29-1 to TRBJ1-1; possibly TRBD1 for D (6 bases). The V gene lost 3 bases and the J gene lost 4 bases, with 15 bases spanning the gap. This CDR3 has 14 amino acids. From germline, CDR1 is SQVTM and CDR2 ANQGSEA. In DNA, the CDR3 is TGCAGCGTTGAGGGGCGGGGGGGCGGCACTGAAGCTTTCTTT. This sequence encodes CSVEGRGGGTEAFF. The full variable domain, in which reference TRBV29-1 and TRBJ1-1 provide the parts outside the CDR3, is SAVISQKPSRDICQRGTSLTIQCQVDSQVTMMFWYRQQPGQSLTLIATANQGSEATYESGFVIDKFPISRPNLTFSTLTVSNMSPEDSSIYLCSVEGRGGGTEAFFGQGTRLTVV.

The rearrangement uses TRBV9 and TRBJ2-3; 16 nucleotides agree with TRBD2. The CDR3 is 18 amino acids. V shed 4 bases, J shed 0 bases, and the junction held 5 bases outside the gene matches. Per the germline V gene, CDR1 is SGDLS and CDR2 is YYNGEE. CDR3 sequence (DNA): TGTGCCAGCAGCCCAGGGACTAGCGGGGGGGGCAGCACAGATACGCAGTATTTT. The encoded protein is CASSPGTSGGGSTDTQYF. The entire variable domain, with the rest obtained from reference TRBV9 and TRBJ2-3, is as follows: DSGVTQTPKHLITATGQRVTLRCSPRSGDLSVYWYQQSLDQGLQFLIQYYNGEERAKGNILERFSAQQFPDLHSELNLSSLELGDSALYFCASSPGTSGGGSTDTQYFGPGTRLTVL.

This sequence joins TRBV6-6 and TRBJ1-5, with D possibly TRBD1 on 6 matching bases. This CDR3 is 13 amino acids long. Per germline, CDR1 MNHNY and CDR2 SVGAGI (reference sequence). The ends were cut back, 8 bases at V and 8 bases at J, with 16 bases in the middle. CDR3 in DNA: TGTGCCAGCGGCAGGGACAAAACGGAGCCCCAGCATTTT. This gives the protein CASGRDKTEPQHF.

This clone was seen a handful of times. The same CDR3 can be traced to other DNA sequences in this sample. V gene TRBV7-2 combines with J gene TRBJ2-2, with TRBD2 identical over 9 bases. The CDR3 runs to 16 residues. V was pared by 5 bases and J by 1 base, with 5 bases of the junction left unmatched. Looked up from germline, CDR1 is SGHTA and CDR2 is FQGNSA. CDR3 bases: TGTGCCAGCAGCCTCGATAGCGGGGGGAACACCGGGGAGCTGTTTTTT. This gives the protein CASSLDSGGNTGELFF.

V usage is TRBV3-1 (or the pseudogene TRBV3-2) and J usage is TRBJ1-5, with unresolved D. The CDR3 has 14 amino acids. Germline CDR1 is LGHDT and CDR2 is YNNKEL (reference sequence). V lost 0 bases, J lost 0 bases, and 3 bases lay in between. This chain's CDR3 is CASSQEHSNQPQHF. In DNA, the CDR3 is TGTGCCAGCAGCCAAGAACATAGCAATCAGCCCCAGCATTTT.

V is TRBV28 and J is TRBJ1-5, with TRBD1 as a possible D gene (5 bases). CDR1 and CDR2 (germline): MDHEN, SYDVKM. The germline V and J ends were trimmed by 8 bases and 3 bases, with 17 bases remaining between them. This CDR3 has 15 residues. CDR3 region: CASHPGDSNNQPQHF. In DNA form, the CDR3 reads TGTGCCAGCCACCCCGGCGACAGCAACAATCAGCCCCAGCATTTT. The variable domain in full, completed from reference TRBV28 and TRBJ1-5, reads DVKVTQSSRYLVKRTGEKVFLECVQDMDHENMFWYRQDPGLGLRLIYFSYDVKMKEKGDIPEGYSVSREKKERFSLILESASTNQTSMYLCASHPGDSNNQPQHFGDGTRLSIL.

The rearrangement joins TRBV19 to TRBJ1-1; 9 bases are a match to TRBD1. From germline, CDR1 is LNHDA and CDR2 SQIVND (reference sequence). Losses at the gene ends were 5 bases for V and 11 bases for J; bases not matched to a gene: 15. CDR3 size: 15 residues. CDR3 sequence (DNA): TGTGCCAGTAGTCAAACAGGGGGCAGGAGTTTTGTGGCTTTCTTT. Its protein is CASSQTGGRSFVAFF.

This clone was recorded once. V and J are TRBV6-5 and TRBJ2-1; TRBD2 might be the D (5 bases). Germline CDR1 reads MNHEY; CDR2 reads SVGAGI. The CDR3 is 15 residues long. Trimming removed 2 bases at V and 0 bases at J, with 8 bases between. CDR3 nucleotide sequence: TGTGCCAGCAGTTACACCGAGGGCTCCTACAATGAGCAGTTCTTC. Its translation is CASSYTEGSYNEQFF.

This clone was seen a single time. The CDR3 loop is CASIRRTHGYTF. The DNA of the CDR3 is TGTGCCAGTATCAGAAGGACACATGGCTACACCTTC. The chain couples TRBV19 to TRBJ1-2; D possibly corresponds to TRBD1 (5 bases). The germline CDR1 and CDR2 sequences are LNHDA and SQIVND (reference sequence). The length of the CDR3 is 12 residues. V lost 7 bases to trimming and J lost 6 bases, with 12 bases between them.

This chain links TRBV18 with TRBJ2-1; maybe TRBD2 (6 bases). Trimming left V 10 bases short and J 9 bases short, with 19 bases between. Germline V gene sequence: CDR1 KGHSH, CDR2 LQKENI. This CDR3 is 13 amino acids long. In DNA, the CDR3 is TGTGCCACCATTCACGGAGGGAAGGGTGAGCAGTTCTTC. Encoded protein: CATIHGGKGEQFF.

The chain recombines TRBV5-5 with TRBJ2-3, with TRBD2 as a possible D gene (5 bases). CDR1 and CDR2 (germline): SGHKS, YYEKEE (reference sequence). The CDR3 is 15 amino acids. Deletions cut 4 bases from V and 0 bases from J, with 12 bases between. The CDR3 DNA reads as TGTGCCAGCAGCCGAGGGATCCTTAGCACAGATACGCAGTATTTT. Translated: CASSRGILSTDTQYF.

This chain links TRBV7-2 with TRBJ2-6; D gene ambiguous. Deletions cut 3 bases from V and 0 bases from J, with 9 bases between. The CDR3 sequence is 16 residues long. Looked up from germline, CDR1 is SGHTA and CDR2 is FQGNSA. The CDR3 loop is CASSFSISSGANVLTF. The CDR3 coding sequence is TGTGCCAGCAGCTTTAGTATAAGCTCTGGGGCCAACGTCCTGACTTTC.

CDR3: CASSPGGRPNEKLFF. In DNA form, the CDR3 reads TGTGCCAGCAGCCCCGGGGGGAGGCCTAATGAAAAACTGTTTTTT. The rearrangement links TRBV11-2 to TRBJ1-4, with a tentative D call TRBD1 (5 bases). The V gene lost 5 bases and the J gene lost 3 bases, with 13 bases spanning the gap. Germline V gives CDR1 SGHAT, CDR2 FQNNGV. This CDR3 comprises 15 residues.

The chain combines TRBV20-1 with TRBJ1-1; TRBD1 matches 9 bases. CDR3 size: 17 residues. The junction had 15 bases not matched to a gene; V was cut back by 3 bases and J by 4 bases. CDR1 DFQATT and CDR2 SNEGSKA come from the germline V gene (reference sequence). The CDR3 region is CSASTFLPGQGTTEAFF. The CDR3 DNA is TGCAGTGCTAGTACCTTCTTGCCGGGACAGGGAACCACTGAAGCTTTCTTT.

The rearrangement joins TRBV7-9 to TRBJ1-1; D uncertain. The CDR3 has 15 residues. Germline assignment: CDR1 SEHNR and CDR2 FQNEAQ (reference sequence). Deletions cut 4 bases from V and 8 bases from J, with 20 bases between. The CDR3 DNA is TGTGCCAGCAGCTACAGTGGGCCCGCGGGTCCGGAAGCTTTCTTT. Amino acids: CASSYSGPAGPEAFF.

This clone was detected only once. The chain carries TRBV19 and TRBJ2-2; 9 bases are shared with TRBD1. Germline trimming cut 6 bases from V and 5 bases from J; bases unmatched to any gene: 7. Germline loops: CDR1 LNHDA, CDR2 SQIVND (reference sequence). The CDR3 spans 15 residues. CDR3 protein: CASSPSDRGTGELFF. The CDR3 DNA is TGTGCCAGTAGCCCCTCGGACAGGGGAACCGGGGAGCTGTTTTTT.

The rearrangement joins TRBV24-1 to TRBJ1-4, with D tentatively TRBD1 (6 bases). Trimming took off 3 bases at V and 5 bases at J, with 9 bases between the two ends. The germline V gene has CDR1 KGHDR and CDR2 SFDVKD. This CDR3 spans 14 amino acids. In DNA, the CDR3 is TGTGCCACCAGTGATGGGGGCAGCAATGAAAAACTGTTTTTT. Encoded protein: CATSDGGSNEKLFF.

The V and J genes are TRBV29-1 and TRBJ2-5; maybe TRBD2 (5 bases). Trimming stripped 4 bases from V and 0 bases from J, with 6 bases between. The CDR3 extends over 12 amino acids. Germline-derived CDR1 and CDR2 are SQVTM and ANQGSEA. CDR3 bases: TGCAGCGTTGTAGCGTACCAAGAGACCCAGTACTTC. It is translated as CSVVAYQETQYF.

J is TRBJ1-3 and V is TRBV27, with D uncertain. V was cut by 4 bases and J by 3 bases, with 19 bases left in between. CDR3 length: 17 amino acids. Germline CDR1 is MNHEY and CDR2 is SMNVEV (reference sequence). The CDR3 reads CASSSDGYPSLGNTIYF. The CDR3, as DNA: TGTGCCAGCAGTTCCGACGGGTACCCTTCTCTTGGAAACACCATATATTTT.

CDR3 sequence reads: CASSLGVAGGQDTQYF. DNA for the CDR3: TGTGCCAGCAGCCTCGGGGTGGCGGGGGGGCAAGATACGCAGTATTTT. The chain has TRBV3-1 (or the pseudogene TRBV3-2) and TRBJ2-3; 9 bases are a match to TRBD2. This CDR3 is built from 16 residues. J gave up 5 bases and V 4 bases, and 10 bases lay outside the gene matches. Germline V gives CDR1 LGHDT, CDR2 YNNKEL (reference sequence).

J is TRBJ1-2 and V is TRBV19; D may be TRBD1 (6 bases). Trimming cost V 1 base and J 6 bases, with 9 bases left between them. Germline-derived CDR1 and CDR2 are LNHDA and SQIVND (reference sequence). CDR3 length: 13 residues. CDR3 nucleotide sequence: TGTGCCAGTAGTATAGCGGACAGCCATGGCTACACCTTC. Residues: CASSIADSHGYTF.

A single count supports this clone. The CDR3 protein is CASSRDSSTDTQYF. The CDR3 DNA reads as TGCGCCAGCAGCCGGGACTCTTCCACAGATACGCAGTATTTT. V gene TRBV5-1 combines with J gene TRBJ2-3; the D gene is possibly TRBD2 (6 bases). Germline CDR1 is SGHRS and CDR2 is YFSETQ. The CDR3 sequence is 14 residues long. Trimming pared 4 bases from V and 2 bases from J, leaving 11 bases between.

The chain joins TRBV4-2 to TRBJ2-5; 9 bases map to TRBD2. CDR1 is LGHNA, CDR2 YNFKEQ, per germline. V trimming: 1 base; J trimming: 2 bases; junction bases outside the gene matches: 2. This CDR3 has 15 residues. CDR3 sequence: CASSQGAGGQETQYF. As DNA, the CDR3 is TGTGCCAGCAGCCAAGGAGCGGGGGGACAAGAGACCCAGTACTTC.